The 20 T cell receptor beta chains below come from one sample, sequenced in a study of PD-L1 blockade in urothelial cancer. The time point: peripheral blood 6 weeks after treatment start. TCRdb's copy holds only in-frame clones and misses some; the assay was immunoSEQ multiplex PCR. The sample lists tens of thousands of clones, around 85% occurring once. This specimen was PBMCs, taken around atezolizumab (anti-PD-L1) treatment. These receptors all come from a man aged 45-60 years with urothelial cancer.

V usage is TRBV5-6 and J usage is TRBJ2-7; 8 bases map to TRBD1. Germline CDR1 reads SGHDT; CDR2 reads YYEEEE. This CDR3 contains 15 residues. The J segment lost 3 bases and the V segment lost 2 bases, leaving 7 bases of the junction unmatched. Written as DNA, the CDR3 is TGTGCCAGCAGCTTTCTGGTGGGGACAGGCTACGAGCAGTACTTC. Amino acids: CASSFLVGTGYEQYF.

The gene calls are TRBV11-2 and TRBJ2-5; 10 nucleotides match TRBD2. V lost 1 base to trimming and J lost 1 base; unmatched junction nucleotides: 3. Per the germline V gene, CDR1 is SGHAT and CDR2 is FQNNGV. The CDR3 is 16 residues long. CDR3 sequence: CASSLGLAGSQETQYF. The DNA of the CDR3 is TGTGCCAGCAGCTTAGGACTAGCGGGCAGCCAAGAGACCCAGTACTTC. Variable domain in full (rest from reference TRBV11-2 and TRBJ2-5): EAGVAQSPRYKIIEKRQSVAFWCNPISGHATLYWYQQILGQGPKLLIQFQNNGVVDDSQLPKDRFSAERLKGVDSTLKIQPAKLEDSAVYLCASSLGLAGSQETQYFGPGTRLLVL.

V and J are TRBV7-7 and TRBJ2-5; possible D gene TRBD1, 6 bases. Germline assignment: CDR1 SSHAT and CDR2 FNYEAQ (reference sequence). The CDR3 has 14 residues. Trimming stripped 5 bases from V and 4 bases from J, with 14 bases between. The DNA for the CDR3 is TGTGCCAGCAGCCCGGGGACAAGGGGAGAGACCCAGTACTTC. Its translation is CASSPGTRGETQYF. Based on the CDR3 plus reference TRBV7-7 and TRBJ2-5, the full variable domain is GAGVSQSPRYKVTKRGQDVTLRCDPISSHATLYWYQQALGQGPEFLTYFNYEAQPDKSGLPSDRFSAERPEGSISTLTIQRTEQRDSAMYRCASSPGTRGETQYFGPGTRLLVL.

The chain combines TRBV9 with TRBJ2-1; D possibly corresponds to TRBD1 (6 bases). CDR3 length equals 16 residues. The V gene lost 3 bases and the J gene lost 8 bases, with 21 bases spanning the gap. The V gene's germline CDR1 is SGDLS and CDR2 YYNGEE. In DNA, the CDR3 is TGTGCCAGCAGCGACCACCCCCTACTTCCAGGGGATGAGCAGTTCTTC. It yields the protein CASSDHPLLPGDEQFF.

This clone appeared a single time. V usage is TRBV30 and J usage is TRBJ2-7, with 7 nucleotides matching TRBD1. This CDR3 is built from 11 residues. Trimming took 2 bases from V and 10 from J; bases not matched to a gene: 5. Germline V gene data show CDR1 as GTSNPN and CDR2 as SVGIG (reference sequence). CDR3 sequence reads: CAWSLGQDQYF. The CDR3 nucleotides read TGTGCCTGGAGTCTAGGACAGGACCAGTACTTC.

The chain carries TRBV9 and TRBJ2-7; 9 nucleotides agree with TRBD1. The germline V gene encodes CDR1 SGDLS and CDR2 YYNGEE. This CDR3 spans 14 amino acids. V was clipped by 0 bases and J by 5 bases; unmatched bases: 3. CDR3 amino acids: CASSVEQGANEQYF. CDR3 sequence (DNA): TGTGCCAGCAGCGTAGAACAGGGGGCCAACGAGCAGTACTTC.

This clone was recorded once. The chain is built from TRBV5-1 and TRBJ2-3, with TRBD2 matching 10 bases. After removal of 4 bases from V and 2 bases from J, the junction contained 7 bases not matched to a gene. CDR1 and CDR2 from the germline V gene are SGHRS and YFSETQ. This CDR3 has 16 amino acids. The CDR3 spells CASSGGLAGATDTQYF. CDR3 DNA: TGCGCCAGCAGCGGTGGTCTAGCGGGGGCCACAGATACGCAGTATTTT. Filled out from reference TRBV5-1 and TRBJ2-3, the complete variable domain reads KAGVTQTPRYLIKTRGQQVTLSCSPISGHRSVSWYQQTPGQGLQFLFEYFSETQRNKGNFPGRFSGRQFSNSRSEMNVSTLELGDSALYLCASSGGLAGATDTQYFGPGTRLTVL.

This clone was recorded only once. The chain carries TRBV9 and TRBJ2-7, with D maybe TRBD2 (6 bases). The CDR3 consists of 13 residues. Germline CDR1 SGDLS, CDR2 YYNGEE. Trimming stripped 4 bases from V and 0 bases from J, with 8 bases between. The CDR3 sequence: CASSTGSSYEQYF. The CDR3, as DNA: TGTGCCAGCAGCACCGGGAGCTCCTACGAGCAGTACTTC. The full variable domain, its missing parts supplied by reference TRBV9 and TRBJ2-7, is DSGVTQTPKHLITATGQRVTLRCSPRSGDLSVYWYQQSLDQGLQFLIQYYNGEERAKGNILERFSAQQFPDLHSELNLSSLELGDSALYFCASSTGSSYEQYFGPGTRLTVT.

This chain joins TRBV27 and TRBJ2-3, with 12 nucleotides matching TRBD2. V shed 6 bases, J shed 1 base, and the junction held 8 bases outside the gene matches. The germline CDR1 and CDR2 sequences are MNHEY and SMNVEV (reference sequence). The CDR3 runs 17 residues. The CDR3 bases are TGTGCCAGCAGCCTAGCGGGAGGGCCCCCCGGCACAGATACGCAGTATTTT. It specifies CASSLAGGPPGTDTQYF.

The genes are TRBV6-5 and TRBJ2-1; 7 nucleotides align to TRBD2. This CDR3 is 15 amino acids long. J gave up 2 bases and V 4 bases, and 5 bases lay outside the gene matches. The germline gives CDR1 MNHEY, CDR2 SVGAGI. CDR3 coding DNA: TGTGCCAGCAGTTTAGCCGGGACTACCTACAATGAGCAGTTCTTC. Its translation is CASSLAGTTYNEQFF.

This chain connects TRBV11-2 to TRBJ2-1, with D perhaps matching TRBD2 (5 bases). The germline V and J ends were trimmed by 5 bases and 4 bases, with 9 bases remaining between them. This CDR3 region has 13 residues. Germline V gene data show CDR1 as SGHAT and CDR2 as FQNNGV. CDR3 DNA: TGTGCCAGCAGCCGGACTGATTACAATGAGCAGTTCTTC. Protein product: CASSRTDYNEQFF.

CDR3 DNA: TGCAGCGTTGTGGCGCAGGGAGGGGGTCAAGAGACCCAGTACTTC. Amino acid sequence: CSVVAQGGGQETQYF. This rearrangement joins TRBV29-1 to TRBJ2-5, with D possibly being TRBD2 (7 bases). Trimming stripped 4 bases from V and 2 bases from J, with 17 bases between. CDR1 is SQVTM, CDR2 ANQGSEA, per germline. This CDR3 is built from 15 residues.

The chain uses TRBV4-1 and TRBJ1-1; unclear D gene. V lost 1 base, J lost 0 bases, and 12 bases lay in between. CDR1 is MGHRA, CDR2 YSYEKL, per germline. This CDR3 region has 16 residues. The CDR3 loop reads CASSQAAGRMNTEAFF. DNA for the CDR3: TGCGCCAGCAGCCAAGCTGCCGGGAGGATGAACACTGAAGCTTTCTTT.

This chain joins TRBV30 and TRBJ2-6, with no clear D. The CDR3 runs 16 residues. Germline assignment: CDR1 GTSNPN and CDR2 SVGIG (reference sequence). Between the trimmed V and J ends, which lost 2 bases and 0 bases, there was a span of 11 bases. The CDR3 is CAWSIDINSGANVLTF. CDR3 in DNA: TGTGCCTGGAGTATCGACATAAACTCTGGGGCCAACGTCCTGACTTTC.

The V gene is TRBV5-6, the J gene TRBJ2-1, with D uncertain. The V and J ends lost 1 base and 2 bases respectively, with 10 bases between them. The CDR3 loop spans 15 amino acids. Germline V lookup: CDR1 SGHDT, CDR2 YYEEEE. The CDR3 here is CASSLRLVAYNEQFF. CDR3 sequence (DNA): TGTGCCAGCAGCTTGAGGCTAGTGGCCTACAATGAGCAGTTCTTC.

Of note for this clone: The germline gene is not matched at one end of the junction; a read error may be the cause. The CDR3 is CASRLDGGRGSQYF. CDR3 sequence (DNA): TGTGCCAGCAGGTTGGATGGCGGGAGAGGTTCCCAGTACTTC. This sequence joins TRBV5-5 and TRBJ2-5, with 7 bases that match TRBD2. The length of the CDR3 is 14 residues. Germline CDR1 SGHKS, CDR2 YYEKEE (reference sequence).

CDR3 coding DNA: TGTGCAAGTCGCCCGGTTCTTAGGGGCTTTTGGGAAAAACTGTTTTTT. Its translation: CASRPVLRGFWEKLFF. The V call is TRBV12-2, the J call TRBJ1-4; the table's D call, TRBD1, was not checked against the DNA. TRBV12-2 is tagged as a pseudogene. The CDR3 spans 16 residues.

The chain joins TRBV2 to TRBJ2-7; D gene uncertain. V gave up 4 bases and J gave up 0 bases, with 10 bases separating them. This CDR3 comprises 14 residues. Germline lookup yields CDR1 SNHLY and CDR2 FYNNEI. The CDR3 spells CASSARPSSYEQYF. CDR3 nucleotide sequence: TGTGCCAGCAGTGCGAGGCCGAGCTCCTACGAGCAGTACTTC.

The chain uses TRBV10-3 and TRBJ1-3; D uncertain. V was cut by 4 bases and J by 2 bases, with 9 bases left in between. Germline CDR1 and CDR2: ENHRY and SYGVKD. This CDR3 comprises 14 residues. This CDR3 reads CAISGDKTGNTIYF. CDR3 nucleotides: TGTGCCATCAGTGGCGACAAGACTGGAAACACCATATATTTT.

This chain links TRBV7-6 with TRBJ2-3; TRBD2 aligns across 9 bases. This CDR3 has 17 residues. Germline V CDR1 and CDR2: SGHVS, FNYEAQ. V trimming: 4 bases; J trimming: 1 base; junction bases outside the gene matches: 9. The CDR3 region is CASSSRGGSLGTDTQYF. The CDR3 DNA reads as TGTGCCAGCAGCTCGCGGGGGGGCTCCCTTGGCACAGATACGCAGTATTTT. Full variable domain (missing parts from reference TRBV7-6 and TRBJ2-3): GAGVSQSPRYKVTKRGQDVALRCDPISGHVSLYWYRQALGQGPEFLTYFNYEAQQDKSGLPNDRFSAERPEGSISTLTIQRTEQRDSAMYRCASSSRGGSLGTDTQYFGPGTRLTVL.